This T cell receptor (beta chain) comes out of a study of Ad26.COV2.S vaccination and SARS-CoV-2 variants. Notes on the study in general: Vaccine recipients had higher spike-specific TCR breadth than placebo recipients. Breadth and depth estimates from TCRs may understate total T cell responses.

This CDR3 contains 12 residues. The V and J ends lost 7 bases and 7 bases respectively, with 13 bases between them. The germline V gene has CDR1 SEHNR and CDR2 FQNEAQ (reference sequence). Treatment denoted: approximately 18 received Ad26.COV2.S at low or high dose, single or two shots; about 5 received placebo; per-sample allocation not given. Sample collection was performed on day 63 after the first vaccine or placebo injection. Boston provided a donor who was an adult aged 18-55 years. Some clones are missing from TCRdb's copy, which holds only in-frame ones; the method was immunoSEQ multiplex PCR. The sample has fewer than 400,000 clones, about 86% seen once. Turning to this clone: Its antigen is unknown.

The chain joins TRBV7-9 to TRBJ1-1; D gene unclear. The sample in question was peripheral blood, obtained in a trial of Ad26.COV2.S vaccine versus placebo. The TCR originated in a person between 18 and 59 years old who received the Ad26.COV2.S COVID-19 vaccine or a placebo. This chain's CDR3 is CASTNGEGEAFF. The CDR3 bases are TGTGCCAGCACCAATGGGGAGGGTGAAGCTTTCTTT.